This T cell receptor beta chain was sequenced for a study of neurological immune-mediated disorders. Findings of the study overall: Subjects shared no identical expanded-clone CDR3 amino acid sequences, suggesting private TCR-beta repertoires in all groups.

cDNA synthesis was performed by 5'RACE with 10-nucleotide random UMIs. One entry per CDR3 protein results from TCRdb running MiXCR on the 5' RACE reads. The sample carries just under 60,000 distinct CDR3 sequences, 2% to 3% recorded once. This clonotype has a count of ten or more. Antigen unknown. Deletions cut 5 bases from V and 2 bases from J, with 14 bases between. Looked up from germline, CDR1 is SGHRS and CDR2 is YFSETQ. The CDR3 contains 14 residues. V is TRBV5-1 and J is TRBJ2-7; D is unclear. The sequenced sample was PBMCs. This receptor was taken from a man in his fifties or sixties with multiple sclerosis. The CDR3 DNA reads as TGCGCCAGCAGTCTGGTTTACGGGCCCTACGAGCAGTACTTC. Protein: CASSLVYGPYEQYF.